Sequencing of this T cell receptor beta chain was carried out in a study of a mutant IDH1 vaccine in newly diagnosed glioma. About this clone itself: What it recognizes is unknown.

The V end lost 8 bases, the J end lost 5 bases, and 15 bases lay between the germline ends. The V gene's germline CDR1 is MNHEY and CDR2 SMNVEV (reference sequence). CDR3 length equals 13 residues. General observations from the study: It was approximately 93% of patients that developed vaccine-induced immune responses.

TCRdb's table, derived via immunoSEQ multiplex PCR, lists solely in-frame clones and lacks some. Of tens of thousands of clones listed, over 70% are singletons. Time point noted: baseline, week 1 (first vaccination visit). The treatment was: pre-vaccination baseline after standard-of-care therapy. The clonotype was recovered from a man between 25 and 39 years old with glioma. Material: PBMCs, obtained from a glioma patient treated with radiotherapy, temozolomide or both. The genes are TRBV27 and TRBJ1-1; a weak D match, TRBD1 (5 bases). The CDR3 loop is CASRTEWGTEAFF. The CDR3 nucleotides are TGTGCCAGCCGGACCGAATGGGGGACTGAAGCTTTCTTT.